This is a list of T cell receptor beta chains from one sample in a study of blood T cell repertoires in COVID-19. The table came from immunoSEQ multiplex PCR; TCRdb's copy has only in-frame clones and leaves some out. Of some 200,000 clones listed, more than 75% are singletons. Sequenced: peripheral blood. The source of these receptors is a woman in her thirties or forties with acute or convalescent COVID-19. CDR3s include the opening cysteine and the closing phenylalanine or tryptophan. D genes are given only for firm matches. The size field is filled for only some rows; it gives once, few, many or a size class.

>.|TRBJ2-7|.|TRBV3-1/TRBV3-2
CTSSEWGGEQYF
TGTACCAGCAGCGAGTGGGGAGGCGAGCAGTACTTC
>TRBD1|TRBJ2-7|.|TRBV6-2/TRBV6-3
CASSPRQGESYEQYF
TGTGCCAGCAGTCCCCGACAGGGGGAATCCTACGAGCAGTACTTC
>.|TRBJ2-2|.|TRBV3-1/TRBV3-2
CASSQYSSGNTGELFF
TGTGCCAGCAGCCAATACTCTTCAGGGAACACCGGGGAGCTGTTTTTT
>.|TRBJ2-3|.|TRBV7-2
CASSLVSTGDTQYF
TGTGCCAGCAGCTTAGTGTCTACCGGGGATACGCAGTATTTT
>.|TRBJ2-5|.|TRBV7-2
CASSLFGLEGLQETQYF
TGTGCCAGCAGCTTATTCGGTCTGGAGGGACTCCAAGAGACCCAGTACTTC
>TRBD1|TRBJ2-7|.|TRBV3-1/TRBV3-2
CASSRGDSYEQYF
TGTGCCAGCAGCCGAGGGGACAGCTACGAGCAGTACTTC
>.|TRBJ1-5|.|TRBV4-1
CASSQDGQFNQPQHF
TGCGCCAGCAGCCAAGACGGACAGTTCAATCAGCCCCAGCATTTT
>TRBD1|TRBJ1-2|.|TRBV5-1
CASSETGPNYGYTF
TGCGCCAGCTCTGAGACAGGGCCTAACTATGGCTACACCTTC
>.|TRBJ2-7|.|TRBV7-9
CASSYGGYEQYF
TGTGCCAGCAGCTACGGGGGCTACGAGCAGTACTTC
>TRBD1|TRBJ1-2|once|TRBV4-1
CASSFTGGEGYTF
TGCGCCAGCAGCTTCACAGGGGGTGAAGGCTACACCTTC
>.|TRBJ2-7|.|TRBV3-1/TRBV3-2
CASSQEAAASYEQYF
TGTGCCAGCAGCCAAGAAGCGGCAGCCTCCTACGAGCAGTACTTC
>.|TRBJ1-2|once|TRBV30
CAWSVGGGYGYTF
TGTGCCTGGAGTGTAGGCGGCGGCTATGGCTACACCTTC
>.|TRBJ1-5|.|TRBV25-1
CASSEPGPGYQPQHF
TGTGCCAGCAGCGAACCCGGCCCGGGGTATCAGCCCCAGCATTTT
>.|TRBJ1-5|.|TRBV3-1/TRBV3-2
CASSPFPNQPQHF
TGTGCCAGCTCCCCCTTCCCCAATCAGCCCCAGCATTTT
>TRBD1|TRBJ1-2|.|TRBV18
CASSTRRDRDEANYGYTF
TGTGCCAGCTCCACGCGGAGGGACAGGGATGAAGCTAACTATGGCTACACCTTC
>TRBD1|TRBJ1-5|.|TRBV19
CASSNDGQGDQPQHF
TGTGCCAGTAGTAACGACGGACAGGGGGATCAGCCCCAGCATTTT
>.|TRBJ2-3|once|TRBV5-1
CATKGRGDTQYF
TGCGCCACGAAAGGGCGGGGAGATACGCAGTATTTT
>.|TRBJ1-3|.|TRBV7-2
CASSLARTTIYF
TGTGCCAGCAGCTTAGCCAGGACAACCATATATTTT
>.|TRBJ2-7|.|TRBV5-1
CASSPRYEMGSYEQYF
TGCGCCAGCAGCCCCAGGTACGAAATGGGCTCCTACGAGCAGTACTTC
>TRBD2|TRBJ2-3|.|TRBV7-2
CASSLAGGRTDTQYF
TGTGCCAGCAGCCTAGCGGGAGGGCGCACAGATACGCAGTATTTT
>TRBD1|TRBJ2-7|.|TRBV4-1
CASSRESGTEAAF
TGCGCCAGCAGCCGCGAATCCGGGACAGAGGCGGCTTTC
>TRBD2|TRBJ2-7|.|TRBV27
CASSPGGSYEQYF
TGTGCCAGCAGTCCGGGGGGTTCCTACGAGCAGTACTTC
>TRBD1|TRBJ1-1|.|TRBV6-2/TRBV6-3
CASSYNPGGVWTEAFF
TGTGCCAGCAGTTACAACCCAGGGGGAGTCTGGACTGAAGCTTTCTTT
>.|TRBJ2-7|.|TRBV30
CAWSVGWYEQYF
TGTGCCTGGAGTGTGGGCTGGTACGAGCAGTACTTC
>.|TRBJ2-7|once|TRBV7-2
CASSPPGGVFGGYEQYF
TGTGCCAGCAGCCCGCCCGGAGGAGTTTTCGGCGGCTACGAGCAGTACTTC
>.|TRBJ2-7|.|TRBV11-2
CASSFLTRYEQYF
TGTGCCAGCAGCTTTTTGACTCGGTACGAGCAGTACTTC
>.|TRBJ1-5|.|TRBV30
CAWGDISNQPQHF
TGTGCCTGGGGGGACATTAGCAATCAGCCCCAGCATTTT
>TRBD1|TRBJ2-5|once|TRBV4-3
CASSRDRGQETQYF
TGCGCCAGCAGCCGGGACAGGGGGCAAGAGACCCAGTACTTC
>.|TRBJ2-7|.|TRBV7-9
CASSPFSSYEQYF
TGTGCCAGCAGTCCCTTCAGTTCCTACGAGCAGTACTTC
>TRBD2|TRBJ2-1|.|TRBV9
CASSEGLAVTDEQFF
TGTGCCAGCAGCGAGGGACTAGCGGTAACAGATGAGCAGTTCTTC
>.|TRBJ1-4|.|TRBV6-1
CASSDPISNEKLFF
TGTGCCAGCAGTGATCCGATTAGTAATGAAAAACTGTTTTTT